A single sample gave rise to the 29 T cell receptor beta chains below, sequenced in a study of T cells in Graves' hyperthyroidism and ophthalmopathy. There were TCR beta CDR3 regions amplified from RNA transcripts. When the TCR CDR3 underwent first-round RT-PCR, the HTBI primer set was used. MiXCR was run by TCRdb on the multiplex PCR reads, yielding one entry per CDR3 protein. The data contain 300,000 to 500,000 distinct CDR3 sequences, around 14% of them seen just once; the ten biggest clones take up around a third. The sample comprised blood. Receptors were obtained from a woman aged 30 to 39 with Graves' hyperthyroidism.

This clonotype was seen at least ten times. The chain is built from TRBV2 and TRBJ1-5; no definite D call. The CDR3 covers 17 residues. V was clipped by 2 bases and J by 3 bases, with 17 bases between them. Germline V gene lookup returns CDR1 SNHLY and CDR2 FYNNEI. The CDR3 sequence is CASSELGPQVYNQPQHF. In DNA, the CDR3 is TGTGCCAGCAGTGAATTAGGACCCCAGGTGTACAATCAGCCCCAGCATTTT.

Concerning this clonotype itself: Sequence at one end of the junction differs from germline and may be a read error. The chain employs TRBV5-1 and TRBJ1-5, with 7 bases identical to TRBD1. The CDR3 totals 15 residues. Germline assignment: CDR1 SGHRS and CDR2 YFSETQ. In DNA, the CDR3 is TGCGCCAGCAGCTTGGCGGGACAGTCCGAACAGCCCCAGCATTTC. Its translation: CASSLAGQSEQPQHF. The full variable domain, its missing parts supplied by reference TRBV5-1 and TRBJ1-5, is KAGVTQTPRYLIKTRGQQVTLSCSPISGHRSVSWYQQTPGQGLQFLFEYFSETQRNKGNFPGRFSGRQFSNSRSEMNVSTLELGDSALYLCASSLAGQSEQPQHFGDGTRLSIL.

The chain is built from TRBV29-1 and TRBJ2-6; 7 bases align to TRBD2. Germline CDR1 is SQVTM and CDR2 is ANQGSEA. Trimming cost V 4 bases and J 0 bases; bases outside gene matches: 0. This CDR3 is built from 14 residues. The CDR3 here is CSVGGGSGANVLTF. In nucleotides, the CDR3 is TGCAGCGTTGGGGGGGGCTCTGGGGCCAACGTCCTGACTTTC.

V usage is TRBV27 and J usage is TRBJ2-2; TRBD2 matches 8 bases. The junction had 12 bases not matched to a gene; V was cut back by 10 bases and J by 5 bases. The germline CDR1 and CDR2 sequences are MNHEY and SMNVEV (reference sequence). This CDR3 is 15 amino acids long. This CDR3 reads CATTKGTRSTGELFF. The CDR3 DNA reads TGTGCCACCACTAAGGGGACTAGGAGTACCGGGGAGCTGTTTTTT.

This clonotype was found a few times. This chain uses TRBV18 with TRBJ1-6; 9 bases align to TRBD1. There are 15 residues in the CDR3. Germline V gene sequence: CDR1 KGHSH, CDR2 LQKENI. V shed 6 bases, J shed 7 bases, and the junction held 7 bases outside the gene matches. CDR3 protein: CASSPRTGENSPLHF. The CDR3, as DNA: TGTGCCAGCTCTCCCCGGACAGGGGAAAATTCACCCCTCCACTTT.

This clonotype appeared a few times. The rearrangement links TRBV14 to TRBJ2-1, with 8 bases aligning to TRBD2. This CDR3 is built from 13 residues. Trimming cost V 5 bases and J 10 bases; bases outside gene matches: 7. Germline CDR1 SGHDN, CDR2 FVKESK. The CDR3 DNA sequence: TGTGCCAGCAGCGAGAGCGGGAGCCGGGAGCAGTTCTTC. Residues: CASSESGSREQFF. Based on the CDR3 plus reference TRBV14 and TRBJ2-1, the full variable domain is EAGVTQFPSHSVIEKGQTVTLRCDPISGHDNLYWYRRVMGKEIKFLLHFVKESKQDESGMPNNRFLAERTGGTYSTLKVQPAELEDSGVYFCASSESGSREQFFGPGTRLTVL.

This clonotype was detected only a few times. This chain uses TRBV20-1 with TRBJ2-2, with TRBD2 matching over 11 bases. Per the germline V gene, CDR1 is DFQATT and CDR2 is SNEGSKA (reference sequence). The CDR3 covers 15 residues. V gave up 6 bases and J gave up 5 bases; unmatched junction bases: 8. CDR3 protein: CSARRGLAVTGELFF. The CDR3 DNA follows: TGCAGTGCCAGGAGGGGACTAGCGGTAACCGGGGAGCTGTTTTTT.

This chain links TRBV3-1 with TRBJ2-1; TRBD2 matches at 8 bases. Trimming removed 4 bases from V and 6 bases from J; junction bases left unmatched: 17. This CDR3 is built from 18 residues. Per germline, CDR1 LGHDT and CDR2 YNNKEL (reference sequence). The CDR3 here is CASSRLLGSSGSGNEQFF. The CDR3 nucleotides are TGTGCCAGCAGCCGACTTCTAGGGTCGAGCGGGAGCGGCAATGAGCAGTTCTTC.

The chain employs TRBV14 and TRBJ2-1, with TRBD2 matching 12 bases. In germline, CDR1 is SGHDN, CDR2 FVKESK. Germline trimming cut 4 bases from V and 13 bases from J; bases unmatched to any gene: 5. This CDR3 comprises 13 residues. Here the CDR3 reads CASSPRTSGNQFF. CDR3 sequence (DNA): TGTGCCAGCAGCCCGAGGACTAGCGGGAATCAGTTCTTC.

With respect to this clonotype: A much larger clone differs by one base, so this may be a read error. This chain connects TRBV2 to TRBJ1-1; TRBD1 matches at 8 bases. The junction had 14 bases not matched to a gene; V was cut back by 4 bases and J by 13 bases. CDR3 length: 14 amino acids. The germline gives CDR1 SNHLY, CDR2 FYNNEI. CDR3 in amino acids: CASSGDRAGGLDFF. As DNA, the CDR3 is TGTGCCAGCAGTGGGGACCGGGCAGGGGGCTTGGATTTCTTT.

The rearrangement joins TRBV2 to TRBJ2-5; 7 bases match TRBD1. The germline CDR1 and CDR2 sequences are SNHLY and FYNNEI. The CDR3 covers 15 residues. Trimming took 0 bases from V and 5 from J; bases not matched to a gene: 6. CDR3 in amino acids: CASSEAGQTTETQYF. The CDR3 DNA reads TGTGCCAGCAGTGAAGCGGGACAGACTACGGAGACCCAGTACTTC.

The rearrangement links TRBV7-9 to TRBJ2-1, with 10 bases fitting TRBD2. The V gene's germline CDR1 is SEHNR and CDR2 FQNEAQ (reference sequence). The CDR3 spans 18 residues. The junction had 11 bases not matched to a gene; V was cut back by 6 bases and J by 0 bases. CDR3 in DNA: TGTGCCAGCAGACGGCTAGCGGGAGTTTCCAGCTCCTACAATGAGCAGTTCTTC. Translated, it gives CASRRLAGVSSSYNEQFF.

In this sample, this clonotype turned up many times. In DNA form, the CDR3 reads TGTGCCAGCAGTTTATTGGGGTGGGAAGAGACCCAGTACTTC. Translated, it gives CASSLLGWEETQYF. This chain joins TRBV27 and TRBJ2-5; the D is unclear. The germline V and J ends were trimmed by 1 base and 3 bases, with 9 bases remaining between them. The CDR3 runs to 14 residues. In germline, CDR1 is MNHEY, CDR2 SMNVEV (reference sequence).

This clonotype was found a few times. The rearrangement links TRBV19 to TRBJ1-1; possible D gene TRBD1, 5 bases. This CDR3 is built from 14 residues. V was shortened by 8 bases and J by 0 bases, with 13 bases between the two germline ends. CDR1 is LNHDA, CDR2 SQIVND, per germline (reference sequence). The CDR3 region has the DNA TGTGCCAGTGTCAGGGAGCCCTTGAACACTGAAGCTTTCTTT. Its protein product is CASVREPLNTEAFF. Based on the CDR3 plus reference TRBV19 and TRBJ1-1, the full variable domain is DGGITQSPKYLFRKEGQNVTLSCEQNLNHDAMYWYRQDPGQGLRLIYYSQIVNDFQKGDIAEGYSVSREKKESFPLTVTSAQKNPTAFYLCASVREPLNTEAFFGQGTRLTVV.

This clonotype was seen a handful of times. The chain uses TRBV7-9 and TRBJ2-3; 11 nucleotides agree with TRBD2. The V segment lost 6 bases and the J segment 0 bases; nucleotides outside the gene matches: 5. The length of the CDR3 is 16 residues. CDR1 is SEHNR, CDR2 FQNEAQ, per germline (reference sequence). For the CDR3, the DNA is TGTGCCAGCAGTCTGGGACTAGCGGCAAGCACAGATACGCAGTATTTT. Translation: CASSLGLAASTDTQYF.

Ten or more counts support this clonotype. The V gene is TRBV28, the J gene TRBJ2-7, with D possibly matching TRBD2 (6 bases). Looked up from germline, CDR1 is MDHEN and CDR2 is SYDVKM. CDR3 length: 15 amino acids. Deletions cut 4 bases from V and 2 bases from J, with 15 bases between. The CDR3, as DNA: TGTGCCAGCAGTTATGCCGGCGGGGTCGCCTACGAGCAGTACTTC. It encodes CASSYAGGVAYEQYF.

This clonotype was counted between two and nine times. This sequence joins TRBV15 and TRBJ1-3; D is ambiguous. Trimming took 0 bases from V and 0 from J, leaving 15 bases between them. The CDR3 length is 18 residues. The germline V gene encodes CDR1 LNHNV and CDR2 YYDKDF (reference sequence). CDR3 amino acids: CATSREEWFESSGNTIYF. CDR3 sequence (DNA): TGTGCCACCAGCAGAGAAGAGTGGTTCGAGAGCTCTGGAAACACCATATATTTT.

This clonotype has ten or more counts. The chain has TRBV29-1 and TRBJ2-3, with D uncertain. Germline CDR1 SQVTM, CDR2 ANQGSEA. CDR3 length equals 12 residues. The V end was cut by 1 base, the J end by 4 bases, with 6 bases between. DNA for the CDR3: TGCAGCGTTGAAGTTATCGCAGATACGCAGTATTTT. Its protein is CSVEVIADTQYF.

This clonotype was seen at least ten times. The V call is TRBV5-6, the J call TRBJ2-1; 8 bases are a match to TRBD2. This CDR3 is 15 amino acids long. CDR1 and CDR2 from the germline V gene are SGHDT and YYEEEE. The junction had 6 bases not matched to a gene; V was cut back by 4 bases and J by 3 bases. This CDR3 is CASSQPGTSYNEQFF. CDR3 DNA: TGTGCCAGCAGCCAACCCGGGACTAGCTACAATGAGCAGTTCTTC.

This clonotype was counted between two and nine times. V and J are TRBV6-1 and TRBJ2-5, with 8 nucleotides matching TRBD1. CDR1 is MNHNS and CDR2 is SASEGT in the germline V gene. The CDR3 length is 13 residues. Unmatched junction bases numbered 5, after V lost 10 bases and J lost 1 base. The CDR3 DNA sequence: TGTGCCACTGGGACAGGCTCCCAAGAGACCCAGTACTTC. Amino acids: CATGTGSQETQYF.

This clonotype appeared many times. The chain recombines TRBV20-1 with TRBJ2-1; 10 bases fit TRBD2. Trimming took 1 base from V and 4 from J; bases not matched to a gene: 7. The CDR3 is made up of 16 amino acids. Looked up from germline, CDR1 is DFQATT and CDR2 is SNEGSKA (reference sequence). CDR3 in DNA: TGCAGTGCTAGAGTCTCTAGCGGGAGTAGTTACAATGAGCAGTTCTTC. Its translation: CSARVSSGSSYNEQFF.

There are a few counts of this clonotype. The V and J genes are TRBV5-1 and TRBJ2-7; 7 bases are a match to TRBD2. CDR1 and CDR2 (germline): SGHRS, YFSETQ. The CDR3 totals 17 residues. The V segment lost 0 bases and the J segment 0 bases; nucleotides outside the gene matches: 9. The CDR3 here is CASSLGGSGVSSYEQYF. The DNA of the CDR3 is TGCGCCAGCAGCTTGGGAGGGAGCGGGGTTAGCTCCTACGAGCAGTACTTC.

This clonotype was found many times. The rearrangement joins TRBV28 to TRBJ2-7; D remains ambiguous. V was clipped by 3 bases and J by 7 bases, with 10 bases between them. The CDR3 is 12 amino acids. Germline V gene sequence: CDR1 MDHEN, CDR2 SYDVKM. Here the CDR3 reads CASSFRQLEQYF. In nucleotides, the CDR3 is TGTGCCAGCAGTTTCCGACAATTGGAGCAGTACTTC.

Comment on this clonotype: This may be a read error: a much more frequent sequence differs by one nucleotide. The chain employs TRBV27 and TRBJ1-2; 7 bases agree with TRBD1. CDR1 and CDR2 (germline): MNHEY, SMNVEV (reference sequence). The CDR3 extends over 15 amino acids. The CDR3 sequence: CASTLRTGFNYGHTF. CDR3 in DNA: TGTGCCAGCACCCTGAGGACAGGTTTTAACTATGGCCACACCTTC.

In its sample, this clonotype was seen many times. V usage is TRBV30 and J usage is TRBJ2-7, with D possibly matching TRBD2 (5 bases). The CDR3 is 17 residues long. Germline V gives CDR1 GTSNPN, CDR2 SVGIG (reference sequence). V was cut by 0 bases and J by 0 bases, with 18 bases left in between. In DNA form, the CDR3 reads TGTGCCTGGAGTGTACGGCCTAGCAGCTTCCCCTCCTACGAGCAGTACTTC. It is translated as CAWSVRPSSFPSYEQYF.

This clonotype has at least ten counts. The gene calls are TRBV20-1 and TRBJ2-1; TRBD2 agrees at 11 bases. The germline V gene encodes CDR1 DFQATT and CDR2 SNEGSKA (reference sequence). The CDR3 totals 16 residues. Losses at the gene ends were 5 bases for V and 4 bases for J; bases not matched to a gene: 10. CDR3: CSARSALAGGYNEQFF. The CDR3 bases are TGCAGTGCTCGGTCCGCCCTAGCGGGGGGATACAATGAGCAGTTCTTC.

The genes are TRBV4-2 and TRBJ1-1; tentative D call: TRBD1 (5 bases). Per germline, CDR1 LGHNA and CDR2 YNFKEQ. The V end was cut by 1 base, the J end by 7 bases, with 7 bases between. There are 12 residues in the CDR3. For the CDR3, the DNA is TGTGCCAGCAGCCAAGTTGACAGTGAAGCTTTCTTT. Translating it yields CASSQVDSEAFF.

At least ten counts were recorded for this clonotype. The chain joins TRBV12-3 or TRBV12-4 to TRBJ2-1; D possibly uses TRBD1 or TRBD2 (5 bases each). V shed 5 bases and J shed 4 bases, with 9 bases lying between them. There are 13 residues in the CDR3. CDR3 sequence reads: CASSGDGYNEQFF. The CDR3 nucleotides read TGTGCCAGCAGTGGGGACGGATACAATGAGCAGTTCTTC.

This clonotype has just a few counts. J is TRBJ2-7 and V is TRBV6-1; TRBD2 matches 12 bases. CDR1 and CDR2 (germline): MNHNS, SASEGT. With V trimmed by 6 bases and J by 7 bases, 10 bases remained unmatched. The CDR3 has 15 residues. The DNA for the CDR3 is TGTGCCAGCAGAACCGGACTAGCGGGAACGGGGGAGCAGTACTTC. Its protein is CASRTGLAGTGEQYF.